This T cell receptor beta chain was retrieved from a study of OX40 agonist ivuxolimab in advanced cancers. Whole-study context: It was ivuxolimab, an agonistic anti-OX40 (CD134) antibody, that patients were treated with. At 82.7% male, the cohort had a mean age of approximately 60 years, ranging from about 20 to 79.

Profiled with immunoSEQ multiplex PCR; TCRdb holds only in-frame clones, not every one. Counted here are about 96,000 clones, 90% occurring once; the ten biggest clones make up roughly 1.5%. Findings and caveats of the study: Certain nonresponding patients likewise had low normalized T-cell clonal expansion.

This CDR3 comprises 14 residues. Deletions cut 7 bases from V and 4 bases from J, with 17 bases between. CDR1 is MGHDK, CDR2 SYGVNS, per germline. Note on this clone: Its cognate antigen is unknown.

The sequence came from an adult with an advanced solid tumor such as melanoma, head and neck, liver or kidney cancer. The sample here was CD4+ or CD8+ T cells sorted from blood, taken in a trial of the OX40 agonist ivuxolimab. This chain uses TRBV25-1 with TRBJ2-7; D could derive from TRBD1 or TRBD2 (6 bases each). The CDR3, as DNA: TGTGCCAGCACGCGGTCAGGGGCGGGATACGAGCAGTACTTC. Protein product: CASTRSGAGYEQYF.